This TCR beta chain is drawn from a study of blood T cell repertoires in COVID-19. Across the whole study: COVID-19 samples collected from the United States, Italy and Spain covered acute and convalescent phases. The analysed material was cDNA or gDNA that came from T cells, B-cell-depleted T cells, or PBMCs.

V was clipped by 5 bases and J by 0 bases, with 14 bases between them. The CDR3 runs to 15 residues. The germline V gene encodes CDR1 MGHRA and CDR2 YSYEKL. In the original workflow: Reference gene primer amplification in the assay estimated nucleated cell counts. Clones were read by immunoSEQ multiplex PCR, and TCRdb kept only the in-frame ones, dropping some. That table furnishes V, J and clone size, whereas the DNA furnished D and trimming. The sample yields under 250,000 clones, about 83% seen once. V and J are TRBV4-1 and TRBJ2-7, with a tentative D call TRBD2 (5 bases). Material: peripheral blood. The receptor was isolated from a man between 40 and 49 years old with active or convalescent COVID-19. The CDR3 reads CASSEGRIDSYEQYF. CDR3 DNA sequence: TGCGCCAGCAGCGAGGGCCGCATTGACTCCTACGAGCAGTACTTC.